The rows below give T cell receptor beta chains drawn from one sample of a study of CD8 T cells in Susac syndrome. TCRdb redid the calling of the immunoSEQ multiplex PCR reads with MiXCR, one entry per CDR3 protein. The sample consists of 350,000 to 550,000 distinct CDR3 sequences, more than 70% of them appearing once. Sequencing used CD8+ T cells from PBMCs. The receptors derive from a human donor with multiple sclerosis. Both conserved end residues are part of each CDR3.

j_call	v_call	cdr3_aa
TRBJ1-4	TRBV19	CASRRGATNEKLFF
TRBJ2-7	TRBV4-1	CASSHSSVGYEQYF
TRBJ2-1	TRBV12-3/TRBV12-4	CASSFVLDLTPLYNEQFF
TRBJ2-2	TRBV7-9	CASSWGQGGPGELFF
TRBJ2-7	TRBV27	CASSSGGGAYEQYF
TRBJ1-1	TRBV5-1	CASSLGIYGNTEAFF
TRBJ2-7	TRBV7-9	CASSSTSGKDEQYF
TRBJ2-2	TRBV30	CAWNPSGSGVLFF
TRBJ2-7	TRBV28	CASSVLRQRGEQYF
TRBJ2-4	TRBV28	CASLGDSGDIQYF
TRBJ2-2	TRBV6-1	CASSEEAGNTGELFF
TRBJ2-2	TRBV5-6	CASSGGWGELFF
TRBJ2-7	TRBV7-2	CASSLGALAGDYEQYF
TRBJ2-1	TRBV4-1	CASSQVILAGIDEQFF
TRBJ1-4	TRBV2	CASVPLGDEGEKLFF
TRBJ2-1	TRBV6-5	CASSYSASGSFIEQFF
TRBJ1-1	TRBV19	CASSDSLNTEAFF
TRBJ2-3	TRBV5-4	CASRLGVPSTDTQYF
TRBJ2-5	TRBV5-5	CASSPAQNQETQYF
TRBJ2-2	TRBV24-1	CATSDSETLTGKLFF
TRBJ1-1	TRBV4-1	CASSQDQLQQAFF
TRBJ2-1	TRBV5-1	CASSLYWLAGENEQFF
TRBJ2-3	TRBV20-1	CSLTSGGTDTQYF
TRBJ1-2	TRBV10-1	CASSETGTNYGYTF
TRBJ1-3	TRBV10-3	CAISESSVEEEGNTIYF
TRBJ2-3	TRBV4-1	CASSSPMYTQYF
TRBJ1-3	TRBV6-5	CASGGSPGGGNTIYF
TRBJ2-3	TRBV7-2	CASSKRDTSTDTQYF
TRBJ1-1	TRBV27	CASSFAWTLGTEAFF
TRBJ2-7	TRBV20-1	CSAWTGSSYEQYF
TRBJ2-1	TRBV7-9	CASSSWGQGKGEQFF
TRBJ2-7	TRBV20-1	CSALAVDRASYEQYF
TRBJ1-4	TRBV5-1	CASSRKDSLNEKLFF
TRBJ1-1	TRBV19	CVSSMEGVNTEAFF
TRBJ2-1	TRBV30	CAWTAGTGTNEQFF
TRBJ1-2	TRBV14	CASSLIPGQGYTF
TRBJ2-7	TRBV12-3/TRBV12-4	CASSPFDSLGSYEQYF
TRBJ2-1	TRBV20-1	CSASEETSGAYNEQFF
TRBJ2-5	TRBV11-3	CASSQWGTQETQYF
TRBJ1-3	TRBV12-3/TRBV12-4	CASSFGEGSGNTIYF
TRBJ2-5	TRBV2	CASSELLLGKETQYF
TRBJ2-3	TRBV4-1	CASSRVAPGLESTDTQYF
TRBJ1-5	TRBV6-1	CASTVDTGGNQPQHF